This paragraph reports one T cell receptor beta chain. Profiling relied on immunoSEQ multiplex PCR, and the TCRdb table lists in-frame clones only, not all of them. Of around 26,000 clones listed, approximately 85% are singletons. The data stem from a study of OX40 agonist ivuxolimab in advanced cancers. V was trimmed by 6 bases and J by 7 bases, leaving 10 bases between them. This CDR3 contains 12 residues. Germline CDR1 is MNHNY and CDR2 is SVGAGI (reference sequence). The sequence derives from an adult with an advanced solid tumor such as melanoma, head and neck, liver or kidney cancer. The V and J genes are TRBV6-6 and TRBJ1-5; D not resolved. The sample was CD4+ or CD8+ T cells sorted from blood, taken in a trial of the OX40 agonist ivuxolimab. The chain's CDR3 is CASRAIRQPQHF. CDR3 DNA: TGTGCCAGCAGAGCGATACGGCAGCCCCAGCATTTT.